This T cell receptor (beta chain) was identified during a study of blood T cell repertoires in COVID-19 (dated by TCRdb to about 2020). Background on the whole study: Samples from collaborators originated in the United States, Italy and Spain and spanned both the acute and convalescent phases of COVID-19. The dataset comprised deeply sampled blood TCRbeta repertoires from subjects exposed to, actively infected with, or recovered from COVID-19. Nearly every sample came with metadata listing a de-identified subject ID, COVID-19 status, age in years and sex. The material from the prospective study consisted of cDNA or gDNA derived from T cells, B-cell-depleted T cells, or PBMCs. Where HLA class I and class II types were available, the types were taken from metadata supplied by the sample provider, not from assay-based typing. A freely available public database, intended as a resource for researchers studying the immune response to SARS-CoV-2, is where the repertoires were released. The samples were drawn from the first 160 participants of the ongoing ImmuneRACE study and from roughly 1,300 subjects provided by 6 global collaborators.

A note on this clone: This clone's antigen is unknown. Base qualities are not at hand, and no much larger clone is one base apart.

Study-level results and caveats: How much clinical and demographic metadata was included differed by source and by participant, and the metadata was provided uncurated.

TCRbeta CDR3 regions were amplified from genomic DNA using the immunoSEQ Assay, a bias-controlled multiplex PCR. In the authors' own workflow: Within the assay, amplification of reference gene primers was used to estimate how many nucleated cells each sample contained. To quantify the absolute abundance of each unique TCRbeta CDR3 rearrangement, sequence reads were collapsed and filtered. For each sample, productive Simpson clonality was calculated as the square root of Simpson's diversity index over productive rearrangements. TCRdb obtained this table from immuneACCESS and retained in-frame rearrangements with V and J assigned. These tables miss some clones; where compared with another copy, unresolved V genes account for less than half of the shortfall, and the remainder is unexplained. The V and J calls and the clone size are those of that table, but D and trimming were determined from the DNA. The sample contains 64,000 or so clones, roughly four fifths of them found a single time. In total, the top ten clones hold 10% to 15% of the sample.

The germline V end is reduced by 4 bases and the J end by 10 bases; junction bases left unmatched: 8. Looking up the germline V gene yields CDR1 KGHSH and CDR2 LQKENI. CDR3 length: 14 amino acids, cysteine to phenylalanine. The DNA shown is the 42-base CDR3, in frame from base 1. Collaborating institutions collected whole blood in K2EDTA tubes following their own protocols. For TCRbeta analysis, collaborators shipped samples in one of three forms: frozen whole blood, isolated PBMCs, or DNA extracted from either of those sample types. This TCR derives from a human donor in a cohort sampled during active COVID-19. This chain joins TRBV18 to TRBJ1-3, and TRBD1 aligns with 9 junction nucleotides. Sequencing input: peripheral blood. Here the CDR3 is given as CASSRTTGGDTIYF. The nucleotide sequence is given as TGTGCCAGCTCACGGACGACAGGGGGAGATACCATATATTTT.